The 30 T cell receptor beta chains below come from one sample, sequenced in a study of blood T cell repertoires in COVID-19. Clones were read by immunoSEQ multiplex PCR, and TCRdb kept only the in-frame ones, dropping some. Of about 140,000 clones in the sample, 70% to 90% are singletons; the top ten hold approximately 8%. Input material: peripheral blood. These receptor sequences come from a woman aged 55-69 years with acute or convalescent COVID-19.

The chain links TRBV15 to TRBJ2-2; unclear D gene. Per the germline V gene, CDR1 is LNHNV and CDR2 is YYDKDF (reference sequence). The V gene lost 0 bases and the J gene lost 3 bases, with 11 bases spanning the gap. CDR3 length equals 16 residues. CDR3 loop: CATSRDLRSYTGELFF. As DNA, the CDR3 is TGTGCCACCAGCAGAGATCTCCGGTCGTACACCGGGGAGCTGTTTTTT. The variable domain in full, with the rest retrieved from reference TRBV15 and TRBJ2-2, is DAMVIQNPRYQVTQFGKPVTLSCSQTLNHNVMYWYQQKSSQAPKLLFHYYDKDFNNEADTPDNFQSRRPNTSFCFLDIRSPGLGDTAMYLCATSRDLRSYTGELFFGEGSRLTVL.

This clone was observed a handful of times. V gene TRBV6-6 combines with J gene TRBJ1-6, with no clear D. Germline V gene data show CDR1 as MNHNY and CDR2 as SVGAGI (reference sequence). The CDR3 covers 14 residues. The ends were cut back, 0 bases at V and 9 bases at J, with 9 bases in the middle. Written as DNA, the CDR3 is TGTGCCAGCAGTTACTCGAGGTCAAGTTCACCCCTCCACTTT. Translation: CASSYSRSSSPLHF.

The V gene is TRBV27, the J gene TRBJ2-5; a weak D match, TRBD1 (6 bases). The ends were cut back, 2 bases at V and 4 bases at J, with 14 bases in the middle. The CDR3 is made up of 15 amino acids. The V gene's germline CDR1 is MNHEY and CDR2 SMNVEV (reference sequence). The CDR3 is CASSLGNRAGETQYF. In DNA form, the CDR3 reads TGTGCCAGCAGTTTAGGGAACAGGGCCGGAGAGACCCAGTACTTC.

This clone was seen just once. The chain joins TRBV19 to TRBJ1-1; 7 bases align to TRBD1. The germline gives CDR1 LNHDA, CDR2 SQIVND (reference sequence). CDR3 length equals 14 residues. With 4 bases clipped from V and 0 bases from J, the junction kept 2 bases outside the gene matches. This chain's CDR3 is CASSTGGMNTEAFF. The CDR3 bases are TGTGCCAGTAGTACAGGGGGTATGAACACTGAAGCTTTCTTT.

Ten or more counts support this clone. The chain couples TRBV9 to TRBJ1-4; 7 bases are a match to TRBD1. CDR3 length equals 15 residues. V gave up 3 bases and J gave up 1 base; unmatched junction bases: 3. The V gene's germline CDR1 is SGDLS and CDR2 YYNGEE. As DNA, the CDR3 is TGTGCCAGCAGCGAGGGACAGCTAACTAATGAAAAACTGTTTTTT. Residues: CASSEGQLTNEKLFF.

V and J are TRBV7-9 and TRBJ1-6; D unresolved. V lost 1 base to trimming and J lost 9 bases, with 7 bases between them. Germline V CDR1 and CDR2: SEHNR, FQNEAQ (reference sequence). The CDR3 runs to 13 residues. The CDR3 reads CASSLDVSSPLHF. DNA of the CDR3: TGTGCCAGCAGCTTAGATGTGAGTTCACCCCTCCACTTT.

This chain connects TRBV18 to TRBJ1-2, with D tentatively TRBD1 (6 bases). V gave up 2 bases and J gave up 7 bases, with 20 bases separating them. Germline V CDR1 and CDR2: KGHSH, LQKENI. There are 16 residues in the CDR3. CDR3 sequence: CASSPSTRGAPGGYTF. The CDR3 coding sequence is TGTGCCAGCTCACCATCTACCCGGGGGGCTCCAGGTGGCTACACCTTC.

This clone was recorded once. This rearrangement joins TRBV28 to TRBJ2-2, with 8 bases lining up with TRBD1. V shed 6 bases and J 1 base; nucleotides not matched to a gene: 7. Germline V gene sequence: CDR1 MDHEN, CDR2 SYDVKM. The CDR3 extends over 16 amino acids. The CDR3 loop is CASRPQGAGNTGELFF. The CDR3 nucleotides are TGTGCCAGCAGACCCCAGGGGGCAGGGAACACCGGGGAGCTGTTTTTT.

V usage is TRBV11-2 and J usage is TRBJ2-3, with TRBD2 matching 7 bases. The length of the CDR3 is 17 residues. With 0 bases clipped from V and 1 base from J, the junction kept 7 bases outside the gene matches. The germline CDR1 and CDR2 sequences are SGHAT and FQNNGV. CDR3 protein: CASSLDPGGGGTDTQYF. For the CDR3, the DNA is TGTGCCAGCAGCTTAGATCCTGGTGGGGGGGGCACAGATACGCAGTATTTT. Looking up the rest from reference TRBV11-2 and TRBJ2-3 gives the full variable domain: EAGVAQSPRYKIIEKRQSVAFWCNPISGHATLYWYQQILGQGPKLLIQFQNNGVVDDSQLPKDRFSAERLKGVDSTLKIQPAKLEDSAVYLCASSLDPGGGGTDTQYFGPGTRLTVL.

The V gene is TRBV15, the J gene TRBJ2-3; TRBD1 matches at 7 bases. CDR1 LNHNV and CDR2 YYDKDF come from the germline V gene (reference sequence). This CDR3 contains 16 residues. J lost 0 bases, V lost 6 bases, and 9 bases had no gene match. The CDR3 DNA reads TGTGCCACCAGAGAGGGGACAGCCGCTAGCACAGATACGCAGTATTTT. It encodes CATREGTAASTDTQYF.

The chain employs TRBV19 and TRBJ1-2; unclear D gene. CDR3 length equals 14 residues. CDR1 is LNHDA and CDR2 is SQIVND in the germline V gene (reference sequence). Deletions cut 7 bases from V and 6 bases from J, with 18 bases between. The CDR3 bases are TGTGCCAGTAACGCGGCGGGGAGCGGACATGGCTACACCTTC. Protein sequence: CASNAAGSGHGYTF.

This chain connects TRBV4-1 to TRBJ2-5; 7 bases align to TRBD2. CDR3 length: 18 residues. The V gene end was trimmed by 3 bases and the J gene end by 2 bases; junction bases not matched to a gene: 15. CDR1 is MGHRA, CDR2 YSYEKL, per germline. The chain's CDR3 is CASSHPRGRRGIQETQYF. CDR3 coding DNA: TGCGCCAGCAGCCATCCCCGAGGTAGGCGGGGGATACAAGAGACCCAGTACTTC.

The CDR3 reads CAWSVRWGDAGDTEAFF. The CDR3 bases are TGTGCCTGGAGTGTAAGGTGGGGGGATGCGGGAGACACTGAAGCTTTCTTT. V gene TRBV30 combines with J gene TRBJ1-1, with D maybe TRBD1 (5 bases). CDR1 is GTSNPN and CDR2 is SVGIG in the germline V gene (reference sequence). This CDR3 is 17 amino acids long. The germline V and J ends were trimmed by 0 bases and 3 bases, with 20 bases remaining between them. Combining the CDR3 with reference TRBV30 and TRBJ1-1 gives the whole variable domain SQTIHQWPATLVQPVGSPLSLECTVEGTSNPNLYWYRQAAGRGLQLLFYSVGIGQISSEVPQNLSASRPQDRQFILSSKKLLLSDSGFYLCAWSVRWGDAGDTEAFFGQGTRLTVV.

This clone was recorded only once. The genes are TRBV12-3 or TRBV12-4 and TRBJ1-2; no clear D gene. Trimming stripped 5 bases from V and 0 bases from J, with 7 bases between. The CDR3 covers 13 residues. In DNA form, the CDR3 reads TGTGCCAGCAGTACCGGGACTAACTATGGCTACACCTTC. Its protein product is CASSTGTNYGYTF.

The CDR3 DNA is TGTGCCAGCAGCTTTCCCGGGACACAAGCCAAAAACATTCAGTACTTC. As protein: CASSFPGTQAKNIQYF. The chain links TRBV7-2 to TRBJ2-4; TRBD1 is a possible D gene (6 bases). V was trimmed by 3 bases and J by 0 bases, leaving 12 bases between them. CDR1 and CDR2 (germline): SGHTA, FQGNSA. The CDR3 consists of 16 residues.

The genes are TRBV25-1 and TRBJ2-3; maybe TRBD2 (6 bases). The CDR3 covers 14 residues. Trimming removed 4 bases from V and 4 bases from J, with 12 bases in between. Germline V gives CDR1 MGHDK, CDR2 SYGVNS. CDR3 protein: CASSVGGYSDTQYF. The CDR3 DNA reads TGTGCCAGCAGTGTTGGGGGGTATTCAGATACGCAGTATTTT. Full variable domain (outside the CDR3, taken from reference TRBV25-1 and TRBJ2-3): EADIYQTPRYLVIGTGKKITLECSQTMGHDKMYWYQQDPGMELHLIHYSYGVNSTEKGDLSSESTVSRIRTEHFPLTLESARPSHTSQYLCASSVGGYSDTQYFGPGTRLTVL.

This clone has a handful of counts. The chain recombines TRBV4-1 with TRBJ2-7; TRBD2 agrees at 10 bases. Trimming cost V 0 bases and J 0 bases; bases outside gene matches: 8. Germline V CDR1 and CDR2: MGHRA, YSYEKL. The CDR3 is 18 residues long. The CDR3 DNA follows: TGCGCCAGCAGCCAAGATAAGTCTAGCGGGGGCCTCTCCTACGAGCAGTACTTC. This gives the protein CASSQDKSSGGLSYEQYF.

The rearrangement joins TRBV11-3 to TRBJ1-2, with TRBD1 as a possible D gene (5 bases). The V gene lost 0 bases and the J gene lost 4 bases, with 9 bases spanning the gap. The V gene's germline CDR1 is SGHNT and CDR2 YENEEA. This CDR3 is built from 14 residues. Written as DNA, the CDR3 is TGTGCCAGCAGCTTAGATCAGGGCCCCTATGGCTACACCTTC. It encodes CASSLDQGPYGYTF.

This clone was counted between two and nine times. This chain uses TRBV6-1 with TRBJ2-1; TRBD2 matches 8 bases. Per the germline V gene, CDR1 is MNHNS and CDR2 is SASEGT. The CDR3 sequence is 16 residues long. V trimming: 2 bases; J trimming: 2 bases; junction bases outside the gene matches: 5. CDR3 nucleotides: TGTGCCAGCAGTGAATATAGGCGGGGGGCCTACAATGAGCAGTTCTTC. Protein sequence: CASSEYRRGAYNEQFF.

In this sample, this clone turned up once. The chain has TRBV9 and TRBJ2-5; D unresolved. CDR3 length equals 14 residues. Deletions cut 3 bases from V and 8 bases from J, with 17 bases between. Per germline, CDR1 SGDLS and CDR2 YYNGEE. The CDR3 region is CASSAVGTGGTQYF. The DNA of the CDR3 is TGTGCCAGCAGCGCCGTCGGCACCGGCGGTACCCAGTACTTC.

The chain couples TRBV5-1 to TRBJ2-2; 15 bases match TRBD2. There are 16 residues in the CDR3. Germline loops: CDR1 SGHRS, CDR2 YFSETQ. The J segment lost 6 bases and the V segment lost 3 bases, leaving 3 bases of the junction unmatched. The DNA of the CDR3 is TGCGCCAGCAGCTCCGGGACTAGCGGGGGGCCCGGGGAGCTGTTTTTT. It is translated as CASSSGTSGGPGELFF. Variable domain in full (rest from reference TRBV5-1 and TRBJ2-2): KAGVTQTPRYLIKTRGQQVTLSCSPISGHRSVSWYQQTPGQGLQFLFEYFSETQRNKGNFPGRFSGRQFSNSRSEMNVSTLELGDSALYLCASSSGTSGGPGELFFGEGSRLTVL.

This clone was detected only once. The rearrangement uses TRBV6-2 or TRBV6-3 and TRBJ2-7; 9 bases align to TRBD2. This CDR3 is 15 amino acids long. CDR1 is MNHEY and CDR2 is SVGEGT in the germline V gene. V shed 2 bases and J 3 bases; nucleotides not matched to a gene: 5. Here the CDR3 DNA reads TGTGCCAGCAGTTACGGGCGGGGGGGGAACTACGAGCAGTACTTC. Translating it yields CASSYGRGGNYEQYF.

The CDR3 region has the DNA TGCAGCGTTGGGGCCAATGAGCAGTTCTTC. It yields the protein CSVGANEQFF. V gene TRBV29-1 combines with J gene TRBJ2-1, with unresolved D. The CDR3 loop spans 10 amino acids. Trimming shortened V by 4 bases and J by 6 bases, and 4 bases separated the two germline ends. The germline CDR1 and CDR2 sequences are SQVTM and ANQGSEA.

The rearrangement joins TRBV11-3 to TRBJ1-1; no clear D gene. CDR3 length: 12 residues. Per germline, CDR1 SGHNT and CDR2 YENEEA. V lost 3 bases and J lost 8, with 10 bases in between. CDR3 bases: TGTGCCAGCAGCTTTTTAGCAAGAGAAGCTTTCTTT. This translates into CASSFLAREAFF.

The V and J genes are TRBV4-2 and TRBJ2-1; 8 nucleotides agree with TRBD2. Per germline, CDR1 LGHNA and CDR2 YNFKEQ. Losses at the gene ends were 3 bases for V and 6 bases for J; bases not matched to a gene: 10. The CDR3 spans 16 residues. This CDR3 reads CASSQTQRGHPNEQFF. CDR3 nucleotide sequence: TGTGCCAGCAGCCAGACGCAGCGGGGGCACCCCAATGAGCAGTTCTTC.

The genes are TRBV25-1 and TRBJ2-2; the match to TRBD1 covers 7 bases. CDR1 and CDR2 from the germline V gene are MGHDK and SYGVNS. V dropped 5 bases and J dropped 3; count of bases not matched to a gene: 3. The length of the CDR3 is 14 residues. DNA of the CDR3: TGTGCCAGCAGTAGGACAGGCTACACCGGGGAGCTGTTTTTT. It codes for CASSRTGYTGELFF.

This clone was counted ten times or more. The rearrangement uses TRBV7-9 and TRBJ1-1; D not certain. This CDR3 is built from 16 residues. Trimming stripped 1 base from V and 0 bases from J, with 12 bases between. CDR1 is SEHNR, CDR2 FQNEAQ, per germline (reference sequence). The CDR3 region is CASSLDPRQLNTEAFF. The CDR3 bases are TGTGCCAGCAGCTTAGACCCTAGGCAGTTGAACACTGAAGCTTTCTTT.

This rearrangement joins TRBV27 to TRBJ2-7, with D possibly being TRBD2 (6 bases). CDR1 is MNHEY and CDR2 is SMNVEV in the germline V gene (reference sequence). The germline V and J ends were trimmed by 0 bases and 7 bases, with 10 bases remaining between them. The CDR3 extends over 13 amino acids. In nucleotides, the CDR3 is TGTGCCAGCAGTTTATCCAGGCTAGCGGAGCAGTACTTC. Protein: CASSLSRLAEQYF.

In its sample, this clone was seen a few times. The V and J genes are TRBV5-5 and TRBJ2-3, with D possibly being TRBD1 (6 bases). V lost 0 bases, J lost 0 bases, and 20 bases lay in between. The CDR3 runs 19 residues. Germline V lookup: CDR1 SGHKS, CDR2 YYEKEE (reference sequence). CDR3 coding DNA: TGTGCCAGCAGCTTGGAAAGTTGGGTGGACAGACTTAGCACAGATACGCAGTATTTT. Translation gives CASSLESWVDRLSTDTQYF.

This sequence joins TRBV7-2 and TRBJ2-7; TRBD2 is a possible D gene (5 bases). This CDR3 has 14 residues. Germline V CDR1 and CDR2: SGHTA, FQGNSA. V lost 5 bases, J lost 2 bases, and 13 bases lay in between. Here the CDR3 reads CASSPRPGTYEQYF. The CDR3 nucleotides read TGTGCCAGCAGCCCAAGGCCGGGGACCTACGAGCAGTACTTC. Full variable domain (outside the CDR3, taken from reference TRBV7-2 and TRBJ2-7): GAGVSQSPSNKVTEKGKDVELRCDPISGHTALYWYRQSLGQGLEFLIYFQGNSAPDKSGLPSDRFSAERTGGSVSTLTIQRTQQEDSAVYLCASSPRPGTYEQYFGPGTRLTVT.